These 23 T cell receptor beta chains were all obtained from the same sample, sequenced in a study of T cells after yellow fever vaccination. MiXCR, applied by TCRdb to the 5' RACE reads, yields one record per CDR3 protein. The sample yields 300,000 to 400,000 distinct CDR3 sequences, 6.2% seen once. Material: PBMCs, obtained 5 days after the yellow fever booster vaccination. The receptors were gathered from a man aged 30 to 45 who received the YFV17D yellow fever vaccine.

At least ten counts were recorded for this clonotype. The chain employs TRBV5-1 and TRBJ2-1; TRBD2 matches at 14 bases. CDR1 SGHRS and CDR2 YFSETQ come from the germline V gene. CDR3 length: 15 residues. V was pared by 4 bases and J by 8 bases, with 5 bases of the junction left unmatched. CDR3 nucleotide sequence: TGCGCCAGCAGCCCGGGACTAGCGGGAGCTCATGAGCAGTTCTTC. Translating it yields CASSPGLAGAHEQFF.

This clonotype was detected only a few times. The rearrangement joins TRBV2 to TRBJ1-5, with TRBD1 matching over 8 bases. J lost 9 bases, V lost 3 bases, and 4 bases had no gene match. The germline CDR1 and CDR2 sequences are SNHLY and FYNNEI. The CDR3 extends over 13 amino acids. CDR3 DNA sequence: TGTGCCAGCAGTGAGGCCAGGGGGCTGCCCCAGCATTTT. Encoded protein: CASSEARGLPQHF.

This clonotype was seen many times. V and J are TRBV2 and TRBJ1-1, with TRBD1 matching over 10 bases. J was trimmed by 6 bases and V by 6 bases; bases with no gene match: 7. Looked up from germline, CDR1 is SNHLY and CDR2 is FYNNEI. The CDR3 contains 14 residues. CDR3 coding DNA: TGTGCCAGCAGCCGACAGGGGGCAAGGGCTGAAGCTTTCTTT. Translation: CASSRQGARAEAFF.

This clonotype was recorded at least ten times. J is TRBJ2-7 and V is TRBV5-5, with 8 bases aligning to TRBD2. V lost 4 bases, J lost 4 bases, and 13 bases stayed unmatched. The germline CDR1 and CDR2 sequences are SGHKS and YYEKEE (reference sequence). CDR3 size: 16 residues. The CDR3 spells CASSLTLAGNLYEQYF. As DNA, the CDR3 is TGTGCCAGCAGCCTAACCCTAGCGGGCAATTTATACGAGCAGTACTTC.

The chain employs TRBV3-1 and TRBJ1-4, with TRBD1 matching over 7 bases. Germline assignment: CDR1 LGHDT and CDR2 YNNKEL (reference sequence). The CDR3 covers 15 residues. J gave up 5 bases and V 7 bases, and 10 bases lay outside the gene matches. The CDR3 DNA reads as TGTGCCAGCACCTCTTGGGACAGCGGGAATGAAAAACTGTTTTTT. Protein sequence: CASTSWDSGNEKLFF.

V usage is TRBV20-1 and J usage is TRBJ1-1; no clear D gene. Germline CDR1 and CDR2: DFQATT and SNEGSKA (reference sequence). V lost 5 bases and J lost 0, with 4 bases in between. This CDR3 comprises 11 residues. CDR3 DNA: TGCAGTGCTCCAATGAACACTGAAGCTTTCTTT. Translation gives CSAPMNTEAFF.

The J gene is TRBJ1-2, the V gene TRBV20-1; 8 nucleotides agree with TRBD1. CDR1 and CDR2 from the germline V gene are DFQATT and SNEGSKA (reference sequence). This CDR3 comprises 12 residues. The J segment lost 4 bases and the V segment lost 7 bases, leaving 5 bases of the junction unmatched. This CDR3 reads CSVGDRGYGYTF. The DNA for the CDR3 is TGCAGTGTGGGCGACAGGGGCTATGGCTACACCTTC.

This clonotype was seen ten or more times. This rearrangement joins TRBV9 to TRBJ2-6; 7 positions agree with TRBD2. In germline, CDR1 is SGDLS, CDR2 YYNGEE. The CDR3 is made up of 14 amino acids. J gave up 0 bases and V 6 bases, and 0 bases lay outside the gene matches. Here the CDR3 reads CASKRDSGANVLTF. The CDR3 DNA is TGTGCCAGCAAGCGGGACTCTGGGGCCAACGTCCTGACTTTC.

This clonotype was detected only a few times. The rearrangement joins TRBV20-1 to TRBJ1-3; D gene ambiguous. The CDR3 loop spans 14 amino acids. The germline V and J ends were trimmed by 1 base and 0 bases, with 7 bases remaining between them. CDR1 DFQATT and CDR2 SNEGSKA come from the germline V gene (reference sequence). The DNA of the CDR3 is TGCAGTGCTAGAGGCCCCTACTCTGGAAACACCATATATTTT. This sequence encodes CSARGPYSGNTIYF.

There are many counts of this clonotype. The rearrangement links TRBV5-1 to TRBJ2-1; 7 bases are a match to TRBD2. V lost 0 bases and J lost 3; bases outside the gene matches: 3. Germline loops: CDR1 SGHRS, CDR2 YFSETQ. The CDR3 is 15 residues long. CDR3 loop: CASSLEAGVYNEQFF. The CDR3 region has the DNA TGCGCCAGCAGCTTGGAGGCGGGGGTCTACAATGAGCAGTTCTTC. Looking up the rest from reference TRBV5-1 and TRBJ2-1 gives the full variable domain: KAGVTQTPRYLIKTRGQQVTLSCSPISGHRSVSWYQQTPGQGLQFLFEYFSETQRNKGNFPGRFSGRQFSNSRSEMNVSTLELGDSALYLCASSLEAGVYNEQFFGPGTRLTVL.

The CDR3 loop reads CSVVGQTYQETQYF. Written as DNA, the CDR3 is TGCAGCGTTGTGGGGCAGACGTACCAAGAGACCCAGTACTTC. The chain employs TRBV29-1 and TRBJ2-5, with D maybe TRBD1 (5 bases). The CDR3 sequence is 14 residues long. The V gene's germline CDR1 is SQVTM and CDR2 ANQGSEA. The germline V and J ends were trimmed by 4 bases and 0 bases, with 12 bases remaining between them.

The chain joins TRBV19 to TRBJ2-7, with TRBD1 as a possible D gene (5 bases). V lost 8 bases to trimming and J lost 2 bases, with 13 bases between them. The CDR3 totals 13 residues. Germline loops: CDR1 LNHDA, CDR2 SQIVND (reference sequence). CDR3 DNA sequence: TGTGCCAGTGGCGGCGGCAGGGCCTACGAGCAGTACTTC. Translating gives CASGGGRAYEQYF.

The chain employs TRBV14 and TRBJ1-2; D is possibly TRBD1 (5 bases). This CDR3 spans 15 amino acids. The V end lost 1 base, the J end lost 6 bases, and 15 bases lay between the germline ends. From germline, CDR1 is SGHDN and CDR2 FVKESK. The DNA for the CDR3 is TGTGCCAGCAGCCAAGGACCCTTCTTGGGGGATGGCTACACCTTC. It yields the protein CASSQGPFLGDGYTF.

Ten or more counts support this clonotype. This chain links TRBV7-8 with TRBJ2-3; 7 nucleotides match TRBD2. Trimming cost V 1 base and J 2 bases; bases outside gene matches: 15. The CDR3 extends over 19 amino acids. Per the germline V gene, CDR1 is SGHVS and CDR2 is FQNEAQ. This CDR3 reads CASSLEASGYGINTDTQYF. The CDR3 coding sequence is TGTGCCAGCAGCTTAGAGGCTAGCGGTTACGGGATAAACACAGATACGCAGTATTTT.

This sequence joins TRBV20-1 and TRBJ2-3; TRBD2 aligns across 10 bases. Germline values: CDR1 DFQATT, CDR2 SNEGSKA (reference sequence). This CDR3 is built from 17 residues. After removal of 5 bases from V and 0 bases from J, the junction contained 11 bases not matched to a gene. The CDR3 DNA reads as TGCAGTGCTTCTAACCCTGTGACTAGCGGGAGCACAGATACGCAGTATTTT. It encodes CSASNPVTSGSTDTQYF.

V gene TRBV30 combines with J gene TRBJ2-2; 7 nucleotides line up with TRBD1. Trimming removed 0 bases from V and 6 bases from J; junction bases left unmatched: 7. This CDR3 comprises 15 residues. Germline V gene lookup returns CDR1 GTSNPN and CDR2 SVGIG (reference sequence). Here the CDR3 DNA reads TGTGCCTGGAGTGTAGGCCAGGGGGTATCCGGGGAGCTGTTTTTT. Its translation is CAWSVGQGVSGELFF.

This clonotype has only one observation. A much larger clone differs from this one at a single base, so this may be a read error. The CDR3 loop is CASTGDDSYNVQFF. The CDR3 coding sequence is TGTGCCAGCACCGGAGACGACTCCTACAATGTGCAGTTCTTC. The V gene is TRBV5-5, the J gene TRBJ2-1; D is undetermined. Germline V gene data show CDR1 as SGHKS and CDR2 as YYEKEE (reference sequence). The CDR3 totals 14 residues.

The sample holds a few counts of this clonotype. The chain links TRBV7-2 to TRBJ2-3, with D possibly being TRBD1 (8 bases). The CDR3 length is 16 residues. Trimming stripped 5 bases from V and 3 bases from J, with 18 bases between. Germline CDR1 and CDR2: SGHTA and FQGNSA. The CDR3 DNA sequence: TGTGCCAGCAGCCCAGTGGGGGGGACAGGTACAGATACGCAGTATTTT. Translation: CASSPVGGTGTDTQYF.

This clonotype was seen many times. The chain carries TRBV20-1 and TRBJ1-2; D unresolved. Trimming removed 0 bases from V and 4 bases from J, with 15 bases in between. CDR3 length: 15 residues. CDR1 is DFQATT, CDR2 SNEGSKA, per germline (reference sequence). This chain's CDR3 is CSARDYRPSGYGYTF. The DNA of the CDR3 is TGCAGTGCTAGAGATTATCGGCCTAGCGGCTATGGCTACACCTTC.

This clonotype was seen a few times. The CDR3 loop is CSAAREERGGGDTQYF. CDR3 sequence (DNA): TGCAGTGCTGCAAGAGAGGAGCGGGGGGGGGGAGATACGCAGTATTTT. V gene TRBV20-1 combines with J gene TRBJ2-3; 10 bases line up with TRBD2. Trimming removed 5 bases from V and 5 bases from J; junction bases left unmatched: 13. The CDR3 totals 16 residues. Germline V lookup: CDR1 DFQATT, CDR2 SNEGSKA (reference sequence).

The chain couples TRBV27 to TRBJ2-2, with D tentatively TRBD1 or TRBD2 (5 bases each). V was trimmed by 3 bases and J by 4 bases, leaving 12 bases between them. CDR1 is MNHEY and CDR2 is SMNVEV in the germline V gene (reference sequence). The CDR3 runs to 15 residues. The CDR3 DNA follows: TGTGCCAGCAGTTTTGGGACCCGGTCCACCGGGGAGCTGTTTTTT. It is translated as CASSFGTRSTGELFF.

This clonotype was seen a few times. CDR3 in DNA: TGTGCCAGCAGCTTCCGAGCGTGGGCCACCTACGAGCAGTACTTC. Protein product: CASSFRAWATYEQYF. This chain connects TRBV7-2 to TRBJ2-7; D is uncertain. Trimming removed 3 bases from V and 2 bases from J, with 14 bases in between. This CDR3 region has 15 residues. Germline loops: CDR1 SGHTA, CDR2 FQGNSA.

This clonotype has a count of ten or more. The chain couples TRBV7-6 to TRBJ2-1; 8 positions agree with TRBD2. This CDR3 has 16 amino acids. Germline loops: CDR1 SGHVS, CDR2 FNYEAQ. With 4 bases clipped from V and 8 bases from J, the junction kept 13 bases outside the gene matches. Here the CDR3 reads CASSSDPGLVSHEQFF. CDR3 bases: TGTGCCAGCAGCTCTGATCCGGGACTAGTCAGTCATGAGCAGTTCTTC.